Listed here are 13 T cell receptor beta chains from one sample, sequenced in a study of T cell changes during pregnancy in multiple sclerosis. The assay was immunoSEQ multiplex PCR, and TCRdb's table has in-frame clones only and misses some. The repertoire holds over 80,000 clones, with approximately 90% as singletons. Sequencing used peripheral blood, obtained in the second trimester of pregnancy. These TCRs come from a female donor in good health, enrolled as a control in a pregnancy study.

The CDR3 nucleotides are TGCAGCGTTCATCGGGACAGAGACACCGGGGAGCTGTTTTTT. Residues: CSVHRDRDTGELFF. V is TRBV29-1 and J is TRBJ2-2, with 7 bases fitting TRBD1. The J segment lost 3 bases and the V segment lost 5 bases, leaving 6 bases of the junction unmatched. This CDR3 contains 14 residues. Germline V gives CDR1 SQVTM, CDR2 ANQGSEA.

The V call is TRBV19, the J call TRBJ1-3; D is unresolved. The CDR3 totals 14 residues. Germline CDR1 LNHDA, CDR2 SQIVND (reference sequence). V lost 5 bases, J lost 0 bases, and 8 bases lay in between. CDR3 sequence: CASSDWISGNTIYF. The CDR3 DNA sequence: TGTGCCAGTAGTGACTGGATCTCTGGAAACACCATATATTTT.

The rearrangement uses TRBV6-4 and TRBJ2-3; D unresolved. The CDR3 consists of 18 residues. The germline gives CDR1 MRHNA, CDR2 SNTAGT. V was shortened by 2 bases and J by 9 bases, with 27 bases between the two germline ends. CDR3 amino acids: CASSDPKRPKAPAGTQYF. CDR3 bases: TGTGCCAGCAGTGACCCGAAGAGACCCAAAGCCCCCGCAGGCACGCAGTATTTT.

The V gene is TRBV4-1, the J gene TRBJ2-1; 11 bases fit TRBD2. CDR3 size: 17 residues. Germline-derived CDR1 and CDR2 are MGHRA and YSYEKL. The V and J ends lost 3 bases and 4 bases, in that order; junction bases with no gene match: 8. The CDR3 protein is CASSHLPTSGIYNEQFF. The DNA for the CDR3 is TGCGCCAGCAGCCACCTGCCGACTAGCGGGATTTACAATGAGCAGTTCTTC.

The chain joins TRBV25-1 to TRBJ2-7, with TRBD1 matching 9 bases. From germline, CDR1 is MGHDK and CDR2 SYGVNS. The V gene end was trimmed by 4 bases and the J gene end by 0 bases; junction bases not matched to a gene: 4. The CDR3 totals 15 residues. The DNA of the CDR3 is TGTGCCAGCAGTGGAGGGACAGGGCACTCCTACGAGCAGTACTTC. As protein: CASSGGTGHSYEQYF.

V usage is TRBV6-4 and J usage is TRBJ2-3, with 10 bases lining up with TRBD2. V gave up 2 bases and J gave up 4 bases; unmatched junction bases: 6. CDR3 length: 16 residues. From germline, CDR1 is MRHNA and CDR2 SNTAGT. Here the CDR3 DNA reads TGTGCCAGCAGTGACCAGCGGGGGGGCGGGGCAGATACGCAGTATTTT. It yields the protein CASSDQRGGGADTQYF.

The chain links TRBV28 to TRBJ2-5; a weak D match, TRBD2 (5 bases). Germline V gene data show CDR1 as MDHEN and CDR2 as SYDVKM. V lost 6 bases and J 4 bases, leaving 21 bases between the germline ends. The CDR3 consists of 16 residues. DNA for the CDR3: TGTGCCAGCAGCCTGGGGTTTAGTGGGAGTGGAGAGACCCAGTACTTC. Translating gives CASSLGFSGSGETQYF.

The chain couples TRBV2 to TRBJ2-3; D possibly corresponds to TRBD2 (6 bases). CDR1 SNHLY and CDR2 FYNNEI come from the germline V gene. V lost 3 bases and J lost 1, with 14 bases in between. This CDR3 is built from 16 residues. The CDR3 nucleotides read TGTGCCAGCAGTGAGTTCTACGGGGGACGCACAGATACGCAGTATTTT. Translated: CASSEFYGGRTDTQYF.

CDR3 DNA: TGCGCCAGCAGCCAAGTTACCGAGGGCAATCAGCCCCAGCATTTT. Translating gives CASSQVTEGNQPQHF. The J gene is TRBJ1-5, the V gene TRBV4-1; no firm D call. The CDR3 sequence is 15 residues long. The germline gives CDR1 MGHRA, CDR2 YSYEKL. V gave up 1 base and J gave up 2 bases, with 9 bases separating them.

The chain is built from TRBV5-1 and TRBJ1-4; possible D gene TRBD1, 6 bases. The CDR3 is 15 residues long. Looked up from germline, CDR1 is SGHRS and CDR2 is YFSETQ. V gave up 4 bases and J gave up 0 bases, with 10 bases separating them. CDR3 region: CASSPYRATNEKLFF. DNA of the CDR3: TGCGCCAGCAGCCCTTACAGGGCAACTAATGAAAAACTGTTTTTT.

The chain uses TRBV5-1 and TRBJ2-2; TRBD1 might be the D (5 bases). This CDR3 comprises 15 residues. Germline V gene sequence: CDR1 SGHRS, CDR2 YFSETQ. With 5 bases removed from V and 3 bases from J, the gap between germline ends came to 14 bases. CDR3 protein: CASRGHLGDTGELFF. As DNA, the CDR3 is TGCGCCAGCAGAGGACATTTAGGGGACACCGGGGAGCTGTTTTTT.

CDR3 protein: CASSHYSGASYNEQFF. CDR3 coding DNA: TGCGCCAGCAGCCACTATAGCGGGGCCTCCTACAATGAGCAGTTCTTC. The V call is TRBV4-1, the J call TRBJ2-1; TRBD2 matches at 8 bases. Germline V lookup: CDR1 MGHRA, CDR2 YSYEKL. The CDR3 spans 16 residues. The V segment lost 3 bases and the J segment 0 bases; nucleotides outside the gene matches: 4.

The rearrangement uses TRBV5-1 and TRBJ1-2; 9 bases fit TRBD1. V shed 3 bases and J 0 bases; nucleotides not matched to a gene: 3. In germline, CDR1 is SGHRS, CDR2 YFSETQ. This CDR3 region has 15 residues. CDR3 nucleotides: TGCGCCAGCAGCTCAGGGACAGGGCCTAACTATGGCTACACCTTC. Protein product: CASSSGTGPNYGYTF. Complete variable domain (other parts from reference TRBV5-1 and TRBJ1-2): KAGVTQTPRYLIKTRGQQVTLSCSPISGHRSVSWYQQTPGQGLQFLFEYFSETQRNKGNFPGRFSGRQFSNSRSEMNVSTLELGDSALYLCASSSGTGPNYGYTFGSGTRLTVV.